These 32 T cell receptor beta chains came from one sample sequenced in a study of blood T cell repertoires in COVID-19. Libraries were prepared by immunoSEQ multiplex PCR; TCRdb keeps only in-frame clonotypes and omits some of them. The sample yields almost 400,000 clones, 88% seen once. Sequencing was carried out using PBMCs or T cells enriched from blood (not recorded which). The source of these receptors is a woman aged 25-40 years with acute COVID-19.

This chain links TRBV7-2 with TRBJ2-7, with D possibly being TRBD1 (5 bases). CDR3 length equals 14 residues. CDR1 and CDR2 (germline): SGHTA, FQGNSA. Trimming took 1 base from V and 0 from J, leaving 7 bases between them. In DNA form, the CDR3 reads TGTGCCAGCAGCTTAGGTACAGGCTCCTACGAGCAGTACTTC. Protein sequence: CASSLGTGSYEQYF.

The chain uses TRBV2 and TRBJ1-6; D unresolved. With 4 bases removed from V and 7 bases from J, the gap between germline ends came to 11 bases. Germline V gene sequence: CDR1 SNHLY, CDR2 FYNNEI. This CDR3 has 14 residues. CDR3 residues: CASSVGTENSPLHF. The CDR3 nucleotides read TGTGCCAGCAGTGTCGGTACAGAGAATTCACCCCTCCACTTT.

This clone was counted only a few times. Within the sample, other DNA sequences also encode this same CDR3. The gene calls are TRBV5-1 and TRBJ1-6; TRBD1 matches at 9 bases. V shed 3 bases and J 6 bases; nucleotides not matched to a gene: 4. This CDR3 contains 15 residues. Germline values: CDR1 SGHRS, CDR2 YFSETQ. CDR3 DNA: TGCGCCAGCAGCTCGGGACAGGGCGGTAATTCACCCCTCCACTTT. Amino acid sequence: CASSSGQGGNSPLHF.

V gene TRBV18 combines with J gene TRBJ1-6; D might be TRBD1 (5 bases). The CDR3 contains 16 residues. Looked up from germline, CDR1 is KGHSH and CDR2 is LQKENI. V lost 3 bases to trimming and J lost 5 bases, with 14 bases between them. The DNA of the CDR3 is TGTGCCAGCTCACCCACACAGGAGAAGAATAATTCACCCCTCCACTTT. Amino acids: CASSPTQEKNNSPLHF.

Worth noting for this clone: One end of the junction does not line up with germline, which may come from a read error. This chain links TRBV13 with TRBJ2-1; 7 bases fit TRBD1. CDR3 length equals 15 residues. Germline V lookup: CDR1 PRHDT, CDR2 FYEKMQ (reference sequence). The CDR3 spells CASSLGQDLYNEQFF. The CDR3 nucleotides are TGTGCCAGCAGCCTAGGACAGGACCTCTACAATGAGCAGTTCTTC.

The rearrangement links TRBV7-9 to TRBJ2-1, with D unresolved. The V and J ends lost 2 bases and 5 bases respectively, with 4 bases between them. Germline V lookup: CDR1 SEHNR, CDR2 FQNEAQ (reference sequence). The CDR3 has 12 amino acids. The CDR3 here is CASSLSDNEQFF. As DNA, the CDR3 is TGTGCCAGCAGCTTATCGGACAATGAGCAGTTCTTC.

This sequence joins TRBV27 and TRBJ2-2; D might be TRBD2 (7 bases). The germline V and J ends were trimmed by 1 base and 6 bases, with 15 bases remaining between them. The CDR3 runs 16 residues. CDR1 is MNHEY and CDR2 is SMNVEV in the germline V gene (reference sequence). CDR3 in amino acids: CASSLLGGGVAGELFF. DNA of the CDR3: TGTGCCAGCAGTTTATTGGGGGGGGGCGTCGCCGGGGAGCTGTTTTTT.

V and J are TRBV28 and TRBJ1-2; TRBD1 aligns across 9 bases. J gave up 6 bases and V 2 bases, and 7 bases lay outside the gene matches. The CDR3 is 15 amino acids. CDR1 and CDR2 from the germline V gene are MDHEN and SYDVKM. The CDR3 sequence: CASSLSGTGPNGYTF. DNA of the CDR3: TGTGCCAGCAGTTTAAGCGGGACAGGGCCAAATGGCTACACCTTC.

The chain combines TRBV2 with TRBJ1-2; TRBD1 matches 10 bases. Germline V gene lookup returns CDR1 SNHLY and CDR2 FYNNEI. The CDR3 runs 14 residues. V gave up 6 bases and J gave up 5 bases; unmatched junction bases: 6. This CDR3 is CASRSTGGYYGYTF. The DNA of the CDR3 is TGTGCCAGCAGGTCGACAGGGGGCTATTATGGCTACACCTTC.

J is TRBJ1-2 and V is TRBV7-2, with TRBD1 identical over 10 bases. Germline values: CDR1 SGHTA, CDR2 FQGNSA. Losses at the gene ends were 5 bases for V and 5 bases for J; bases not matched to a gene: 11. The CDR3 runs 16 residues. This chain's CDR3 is CASSASGTGVEYGYTF. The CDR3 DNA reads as TGTGCCAGCAGCGCCTCCGGGACAGGGGTTGAGTATGGCTACACCTTC.

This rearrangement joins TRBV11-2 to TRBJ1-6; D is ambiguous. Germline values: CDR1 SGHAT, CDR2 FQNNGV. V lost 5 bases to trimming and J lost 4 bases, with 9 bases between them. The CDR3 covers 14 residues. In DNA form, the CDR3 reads TGTGCCAGCAGCCCCGGTTGGTATAATTCACCCCTCCACTTT. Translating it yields CASSPGWYNSPLHF.

The CDR3 nucleotides read TGTGCCAGCACCCTGTTGACTAGCGGGTCTATAAGCACAGATACGCAGTATTTT. The encoded protein is CASTLLTSGSISTDTQYF. V usage is TRBV5-6 and J usage is TRBJ2-3; 10 bases are a match to TRBD2. Looked up from germline, CDR1 is SGHDT and CDR2 is YYEEEE. The CDR3 consists of 18 residues. V shed 6 bases, J shed 0 bases, and the junction held 13 bases outside the gene matches. The entire variable domain, with the rest obtained from reference TRBV5-6 and TRBJ2-3, is as follows: DAGVTQSPTHLIKTRGQQVTLRCSPKSGHDTVSWYQQALGQGPQFIFQYYEEEERQRGNFPDRFSGHQFPNYSSELNVNALLLGDSALYLCASTLLTSGSISTDTQYFGPGTRLTVL.

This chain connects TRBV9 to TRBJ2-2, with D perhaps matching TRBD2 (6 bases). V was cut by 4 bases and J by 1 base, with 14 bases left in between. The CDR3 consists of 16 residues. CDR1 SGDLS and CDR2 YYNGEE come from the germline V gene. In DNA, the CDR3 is TGTGCCAGCAGCACCCGCGGGGAGTTGAACACCGGGGAGCTGTTTTTT. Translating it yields CASSTRGELNTGELFF.

The chain's CDR3 is CAWSGQGSYTDTQYF. Written as DNA, the CDR3 is TGTGCCTGGAGTGGACAGGGAAGTTACACAGATACGCAGTATTTT. The chain carries TRBV30 and TRBJ2-3; 7 bases fit TRBD1. Germline V gene sequence: CDR1 GTSNPN, CDR2 SVGIG (reference sequence). The junction had 6 bases not matched to a gene; V was cut back by 1 base and J by 2 bases. The CDR3 consists of 15 residues.

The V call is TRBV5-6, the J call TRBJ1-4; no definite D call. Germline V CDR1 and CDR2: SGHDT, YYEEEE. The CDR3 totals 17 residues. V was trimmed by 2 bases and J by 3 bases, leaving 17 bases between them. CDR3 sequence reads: CASSFSFRGSSNEKLFF. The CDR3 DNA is TGTGCCAGCAGCTTCTCGTTTCGAGGCAGCTCTAATGAAAAACTGTTTTTT.

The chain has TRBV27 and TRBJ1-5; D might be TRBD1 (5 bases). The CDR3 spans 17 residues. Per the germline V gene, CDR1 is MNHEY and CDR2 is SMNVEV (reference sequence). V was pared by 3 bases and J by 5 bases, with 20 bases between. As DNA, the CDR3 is TGTGCCAGCAGTTTCTTCCGCCGTGGGGGGATAGATCAGCCCCAGCATTTT. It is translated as CASSFFRRGGIDQPQHF.

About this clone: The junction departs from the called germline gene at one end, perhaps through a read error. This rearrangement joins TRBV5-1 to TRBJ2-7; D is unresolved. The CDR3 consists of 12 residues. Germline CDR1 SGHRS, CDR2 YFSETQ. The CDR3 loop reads CASSAAQVSWNF. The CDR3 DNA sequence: TGCGCCAGCAGCGCCGCCCAGGTTTCTTGGAACTTC.

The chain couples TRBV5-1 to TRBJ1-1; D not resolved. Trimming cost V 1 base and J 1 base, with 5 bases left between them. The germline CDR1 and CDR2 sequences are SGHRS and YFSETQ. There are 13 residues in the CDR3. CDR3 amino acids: CASSLWQNTEAFF. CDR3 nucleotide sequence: TGCGCCAGCAGCTTGTGGCAGAACACTGAAGCTTTCTTT.

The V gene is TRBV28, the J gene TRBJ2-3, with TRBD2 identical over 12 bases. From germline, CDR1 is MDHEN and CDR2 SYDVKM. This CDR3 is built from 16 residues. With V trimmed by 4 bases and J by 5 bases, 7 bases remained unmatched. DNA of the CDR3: TGTGCCAGCAGTTATGGCGGACTAGCGGGGATAGATACGCAGTATTTT. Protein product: CASSYGGLAGIDTQYF.

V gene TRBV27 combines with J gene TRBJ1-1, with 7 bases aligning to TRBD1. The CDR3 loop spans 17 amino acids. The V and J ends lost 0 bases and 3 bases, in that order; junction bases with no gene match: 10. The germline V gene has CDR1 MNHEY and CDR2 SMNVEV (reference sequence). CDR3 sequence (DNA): TGTGCCAGCAGTTTATCACGGGCAGGGGGATGGTACACTGAAGCTTTCTTT. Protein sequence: CASSLSRAGGWYTEAFF.

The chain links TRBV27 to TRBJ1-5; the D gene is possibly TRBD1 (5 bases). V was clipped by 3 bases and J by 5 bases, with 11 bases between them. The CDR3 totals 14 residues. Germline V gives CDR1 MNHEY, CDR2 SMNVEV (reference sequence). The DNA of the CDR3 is TGTGCCAGCAGTTTGAGGCAGGGTTATCAGCCCCAGCATTTT. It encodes CASSLRQGYQPQHF.

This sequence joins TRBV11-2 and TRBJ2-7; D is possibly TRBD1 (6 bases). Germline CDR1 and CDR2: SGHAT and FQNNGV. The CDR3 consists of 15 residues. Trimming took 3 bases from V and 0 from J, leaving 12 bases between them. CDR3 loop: CASSFTGRSSYEQYF. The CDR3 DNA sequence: TGTGCCAGCAGCTTTACAGGGAGAAGCTCCTACGAGCAGTACTTC.

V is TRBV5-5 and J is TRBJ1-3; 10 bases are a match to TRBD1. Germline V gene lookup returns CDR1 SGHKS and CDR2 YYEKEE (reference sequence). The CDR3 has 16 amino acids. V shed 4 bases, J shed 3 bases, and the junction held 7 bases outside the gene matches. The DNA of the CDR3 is TGTGCCAGCAGCGGGTGGACAGGGGGATATGGAAACACCATATATTTT. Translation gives CASSGWTGGYGNTIYF. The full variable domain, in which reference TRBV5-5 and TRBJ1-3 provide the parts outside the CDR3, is DAGVTQSPTHLIKTRGQQVTLRCSPISGHKSVSWYQQVLGQGPQFIFQYYEKEERGRGNFPDRFSARQFPNYSSELNVNALLLGDSALYLCASSGWTGGYGNTIYFGEGSWLTVV.

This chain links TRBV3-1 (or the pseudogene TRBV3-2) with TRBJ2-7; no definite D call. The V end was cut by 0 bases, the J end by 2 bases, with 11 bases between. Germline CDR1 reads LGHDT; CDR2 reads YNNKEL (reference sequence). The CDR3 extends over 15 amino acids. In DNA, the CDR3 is TGTGCCAGCAGCCAAGATTCCAAAGCCGCCTACGAGCAGTACTTC. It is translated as CASSQDSKAAYEQYF.

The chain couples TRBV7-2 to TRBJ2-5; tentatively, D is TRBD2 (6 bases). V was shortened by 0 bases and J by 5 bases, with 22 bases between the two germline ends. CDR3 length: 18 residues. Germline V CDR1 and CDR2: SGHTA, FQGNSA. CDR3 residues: CASSLARVGRGRMETQYF. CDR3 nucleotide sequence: TGTGCCAGCAGCTTAGCAAGGGTTGGGCGGGGCCGTATGGAGACCCAGTACTTC. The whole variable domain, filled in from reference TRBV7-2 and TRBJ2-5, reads GAGVSQSPSNKVTEKGKDVELRCDPISGHTALYWYRQSLGQGLEFLIYFQGNSAPDKSGLPSDRFSAERTGGSVSTLTIQRTQQEDSAVYLCASSLARVGRGRMETQYFGPGTRLLVL.

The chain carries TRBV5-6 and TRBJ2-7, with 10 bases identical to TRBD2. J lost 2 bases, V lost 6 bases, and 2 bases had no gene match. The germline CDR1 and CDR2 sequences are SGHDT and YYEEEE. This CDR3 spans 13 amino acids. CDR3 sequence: CASKSGGAYEQYF. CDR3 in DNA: TGTGCCAGCAAGAGCGGGGGGGCCTACGAGCAGTACTTC.

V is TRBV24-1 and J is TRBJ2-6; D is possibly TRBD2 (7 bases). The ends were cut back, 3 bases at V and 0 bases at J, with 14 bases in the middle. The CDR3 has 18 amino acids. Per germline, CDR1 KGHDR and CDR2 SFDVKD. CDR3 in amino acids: CATSDIAGATSGANVLTF. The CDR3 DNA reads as TGTGCCACCAGTGATATTGCGGGGGCAACCTCTGGGGCCAACGTCCTGACTTTC.

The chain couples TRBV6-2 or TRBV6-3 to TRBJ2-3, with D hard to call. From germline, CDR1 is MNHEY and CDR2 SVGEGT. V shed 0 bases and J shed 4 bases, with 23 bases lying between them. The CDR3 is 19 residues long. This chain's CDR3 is CASSYSPSASFSLSDTQYF. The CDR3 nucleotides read TGTGCCAGCAGTTACTCCCCTAGTGCTTCGTTCTCTCTCTCAGATACGCAGTATTTT.

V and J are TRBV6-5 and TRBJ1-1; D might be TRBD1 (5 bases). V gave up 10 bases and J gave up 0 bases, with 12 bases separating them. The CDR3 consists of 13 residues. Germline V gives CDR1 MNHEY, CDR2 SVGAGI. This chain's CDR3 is CATKGLMNTEAFF. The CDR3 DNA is TGTGCCACCAAGGGACTCATGAACACTGAAGCTTTCTTT.

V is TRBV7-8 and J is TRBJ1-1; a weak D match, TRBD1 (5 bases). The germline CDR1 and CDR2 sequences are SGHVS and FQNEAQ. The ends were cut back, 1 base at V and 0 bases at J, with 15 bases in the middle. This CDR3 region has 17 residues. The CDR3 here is CASSLGTGLDLNTEAFF. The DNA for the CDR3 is TGTGCCAGCAGCTTAGGAACAGGCCTAGATTTGAACACTGAAGCTTTCTTT.

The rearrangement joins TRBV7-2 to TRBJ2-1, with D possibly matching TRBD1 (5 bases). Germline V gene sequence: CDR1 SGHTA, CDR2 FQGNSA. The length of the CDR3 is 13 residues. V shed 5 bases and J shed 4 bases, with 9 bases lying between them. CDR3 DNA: TGTGCCAGCAGCCCCCCAGGGTACAATGAGCAGTTCTTC. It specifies CASSPPGYNEQFF. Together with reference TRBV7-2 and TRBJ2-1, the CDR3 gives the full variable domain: GAGVSQSPSNKVTEKGKDVELRCDPISGHTALYWYRQSLGQGLEFLIYFQGNSAPDKSGLPSDRFSAERTGGSVSTLTIQRTQQEDSAVYLCASSPPGYNEQFFGPGTRLTVL.

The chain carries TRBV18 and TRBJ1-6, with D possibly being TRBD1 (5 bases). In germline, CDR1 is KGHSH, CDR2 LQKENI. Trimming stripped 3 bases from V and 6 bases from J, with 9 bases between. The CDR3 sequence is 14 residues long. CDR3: CASSPAGRNSPLHF. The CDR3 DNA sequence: TGTGCCAGCTCACCGGCAGGGCGTAATTCACCCCTCCACTTT.